One and the same sample provided the 14 T cell receptor beta chains below, sequenced in a study of human T cells and chemical hapten exposure. Each CDR3 protein gets one entry after TCRdb re-called the RACE reads with MiXCR. The profile shows around 250,000 distinct CDR3 sequences, about 8.1% of them singletons. Time point reported: pre-sensitization, week 0. Noted treatment: therapeutic diphenylcyclopropenone sensitization with weekly scalp DPC. Sequencing used whole blood, obtained in connection with sensitization to the hapten diphenylcyclopropenone (DPC). Every receptor here comes from a woman in her forties with alopecia areata. Some clones in this sample may be carry-over from other donors' samples.

Comments on this clonotype: A read error may account for a junction end that differs from germline. This chain links TRBV11-2 with TRBJ2-1, with D hard to call. CDR1 SGHAT and CDR2 FQNNGV come from the germline V gene. The CDR3 totals 15 residues. CDR3 protein: CASSFSSAKGNGQFF. CDR3 nucleotide sequence: TGTGCCAGCAGCTTTTCTTCGGCTAAGGGCAATGGGCAGTTCTTC. Complete variable domain (other parts from reference TRBV11-2 and TRBJ2-1): EAGVAQSPRYKIIEKRQSVAFWCNPISGHATLYWYQQILGQGPKLLIQFQNNGVVDDSQLPKDRFSAERLKGVDSTLKIQPAKLEDSAVYLCASSFSSAKGNGQFFGPGTRLTVL.

This chain joins TRBV27 and TRBJ1-2, with 7 bases fitting TRBD1. This CDR3 comprises 12 residues. V shed 6 bases, J shed 3 bases, and the junction held 1 base outside the gene matches. The germline V gene has CDR1 MNHEY and CDR2 SMNVEV (reference sequence). The CDR3 DNA sequence: TGTGCCAGCAGAGGACAGGACTATGGCTACACCTTC. It codes for CASRGQDYGYTF.

V is TRBV12-3 or TRBV12-4 and J is TRBJ1-1; the D gene is possibly TRBD1 (5 bases). This CDR3 contains 15 residues. With 0 bases removed from V and 1 base from J, the gap between germline ends came to 9 bases. The CDR3 region has the DNA TGTGCCAGCAGTTTAGCCGACAGAAAGAACACTGAAGCTTTCTTT. Amino acids: CASSLADRKNTEAFF.

This clonotype was seen ten or more times. V and J are TRBV19 and TRBJ1-5; no clear D gene. Germline CDR1 and CDR2: LNHDA and SQIVND (reference sequence). Trimming shortened V by 7 bases and J by 9 bases, and 10 bases separated the two germline ends. The CDR3 totals 11 residues. As DNA, the CDR3 is TGTGCCAGTATGGTACCCGGGCCCCAGCATTTT. Translated: CASMVPGPQHF.

This clonotype was detected a few times. V is TRBV20-1 and J is TRBJ2-2; 8 bases map to TRBD1. The CDR3 extends over 13 amino acids. Trimming removed 6 bases from V and 7 bases from J; junction bases left unmatched: 7. Germline V gene data show CDR1 as DFQATT and CDR2 as SNEGSKA (reference sequence). The CDR3 DNA is TGCAGTGCCGGCCAGGGGGCAGGCGGGGAGCTGTTTTTT. Amino acid sequence: CSAGQGAGGELFF.

In its sample, this clonotype was seen many times. The chain links TRBV4-3 to TRBJ2-3; no definite D call. Germline V gene lookup returns CDR1 LGHNA and CDR2 YSLEER. The V end lost 2 bases, the J end lost 4 bases, and 19 bases lay between the germline ends. CDR3 length equals 17 residues. In DNA form, the CDR3 reads TGCGCCAGCAGCCAACCCGACTCCTCCGAAAATCCAGATACGCAGTATTTT. It codes for CASSQPDSSENPDTQYF.

V usage is TRBV5-1 and J usage is TRBJ2-2; possible D gene TRBD2, 5 bases. Per germline, CDR1 SGHRS and CDR2 YFSETQ. V was trimmed by 4 bases and J by 3 bases, leaving 10 bases between them. The CDR3 has 14 residues. The CDR3 DNA sequence: TGCGCCAGCAGCGCCGGAGGCCACACCGGGGAGCTGTTTTTT. Residues: CASSAGGHTGELFF.

This clonotype was counted at least ten times. The chain carries TRBV7-9 and TRBJ2-1; D is unresolved. The V gene lost 0 bases and the J gene lost 7 bases, with 4 bases spanning the gap. The germline V gene has CDR1 SEHNR and CDR2 FQNEAQ (reference sequence). This CDR3 is built from 12 residues. For the CDR3, the DNA is TGTGCCAGCAGCTTAGCGAGGAATGAGCAGTTCTTC. As protein: CASSLARNEQFF.

This clonotype was found a few times. V usage is TRBV28 and J usage is TRBJ1-6; TRBD1 might be the D (5 bases). V was trimmed by 3 bases and J by 7 bases, leaving 13 bases between them. Germline CDR1 is MDHEN and CDR2 is SYDVKM. The length of the CDR3 is 15 residues. The CDR3 DNA sequence: TGTGCCAGCAGTTTCTGGGGACGGGCGAATTCACCCCTCCACTTT. The encoded protein is CASSFWGRANSPLHF.

The gene calls are TRBV4-3 and TRBJ2-3; D possibly corresponds to TRBD2 (6 bases). V lost 0 bases and J 6 bases, leaving 19 bases between the germline ends. From germline, CDR1 is LGHNA and CDR2 YSLEER. This CDR3 comprises 17 residues. The CDR3 coding sequence is TGCGCCAGCAGCCAAGATCTAATCCGGAGGGGATCGGATACGCAGTATTTT. Its translation: CASSQDLIRRGSDTQYF.

This clonotype turned up a few times. The chain recombines TRBV12-3 or TRBV12-4 with TRBJ2-1, with D perhaps being TRBD1 or TRBD2 (6 bases each). The CDR3 has 13 amino acids. Trimming cost V 3 bases and J 9 bases, with 12 bases left between them. The CDR3 DNA is TGTGCCAGCAGTTTTAGGGGGGTGGCTGAGCAGTTCTTC. Translating gives CASSFRGVAEQFF.

The chain links TRBV5-6 to TRBJ2-3; 13 bases agree with TRBD2. The V gene's germline CDR1 is SGHDT and CDR2 YYEEEE. This CDR3 is 13 amino acids long. Trimming at V came to 7 bases and at J to 5 bases, leaving 1 base not matched to a gene. As DNA, the CDR3 is TGTGCCAGCGGACTAGCGGGAGTAGATACGCAGTATTTT. Amino acids: CASGLAGVDTQYF.

This clonotype turned up a few times. The rearrangement links TRBV5-1 to TRBJ2-1; no reliable D call. The CDR3 is made up of 13 amino acids. The germline gives CDR1 SGHRS, CDR2 YFSETQ. Between the trimmed V and J ends, which lost 4 bases and 5 bases, there was a span of 10 bases. CDR3 protein: CASSTVLNNEQFF. CDR3 nucleotides: TGCGCCAGCAGCACGGTCCTCAACAATGAGCAGTTCTTC.

This clonotype was recorded many times. The V call is TRBV12-3 or TRBV12-4, the J call TRBJ2-2; perhaps TRBD2 as D (6 bases). This CDR3 comprises 16 residues. Deletions cut 4 bases from V and 4 bases from J, with 16 bases between. The DNA of the CDR3 is TGTGCCAGCAGTTCCCTCCTCCTCGGGGGCACCGGGGAGCTGTTTTTT. The encoded protein is CASSSLLLGGTGELFF.